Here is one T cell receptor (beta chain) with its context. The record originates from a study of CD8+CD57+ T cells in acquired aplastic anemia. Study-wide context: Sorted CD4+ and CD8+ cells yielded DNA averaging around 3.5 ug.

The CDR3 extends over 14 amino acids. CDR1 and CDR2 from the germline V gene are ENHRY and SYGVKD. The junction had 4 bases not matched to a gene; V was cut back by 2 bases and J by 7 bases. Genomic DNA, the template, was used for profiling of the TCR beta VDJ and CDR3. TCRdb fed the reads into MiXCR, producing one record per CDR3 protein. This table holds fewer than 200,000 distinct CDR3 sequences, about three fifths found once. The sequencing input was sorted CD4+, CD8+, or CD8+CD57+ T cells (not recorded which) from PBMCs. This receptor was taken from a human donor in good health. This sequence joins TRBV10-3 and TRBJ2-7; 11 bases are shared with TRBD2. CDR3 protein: CAISETSGRGEQYF. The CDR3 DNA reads TGTGCCATCAGTGAGACTAGCGGGAGAGGAGAGCAGTACTTC.